These 10 T cell receptor beta chains were sequenced from one sample in a study of T cells of healthy individuals. TCRdb called the 5' RACE reads again in MiXCR, with one record for every CDR3 protein. This sample yields approximately 89,000 distinct CDR3 sequences, of which approximately 5.4% are seen a single time; approximately 8% belongs to the top ten. These receptors all come from a female donor in good health.

This clonotype turned up a few times. This chain uses TRBV11-2 with TRBJ2-1; 8 positions match TRBD2. The CDR3 contains 14 residues. In germline, CDR1 is SGHAT, CDR2 FQNNGV. V shed 6 bases and J 6 bases; nucleotides not matched to a gene: 7. The CDR3 here is CASSTSGWPNEQFF. The CDR3 DNA reads TGTGCCAGCAGTACTAGCGGTTGGCCCAATGAGCAGTTCTTC.

This CDR3 reads CASSWPDVGTEQETQYF. DNA for the CDR3: TGCGCCAGCAGCTGGCCCGACGTGGGGACAGAACAAGAGACCCAGTACTTC. V and J are TRBV5-1 and TRBJ2-5, with 7 bases lining up with TRBD1. CDR1 and CDR2 from the germline V gene are SGHRS and YFSETQ. V lost 3 bases to trimming and J lost 2 bases; unmatched junction nucleotides: 13. There are 17 residues in the CDR3.

This clonotype was detected ten times or more. The chain joins TRBV6-1 to TRBJ2-7, with TRBD1 as a possible D gene (5 bases). V was clipped by 1 base and J by 2 bases, with 9 bases between them. The CDR3 is made up of 14 amino acids. Germline CDR1 reads MNHNS; CDR2 reads SASEGT. The CDR3 coding sequence is TGTGCCAGCAGTGAAGTTAAGGGGACCTACGAGCAGTACTTC. Protein: CASSEVKGTYEQYF.

In its sample, this clonotype was seen many times. This chain uses TRBV28 with TRBJ2-5, with D perhaps matching TRBD2 (5 bases). Per the germline V gene, CDR1 is MDHEN and CDR2 is SYDVKM. CDR3 length: 13 amino acids. The V end lost 4 bases, the J end lost 10 bases, and 16 bases lay between the germline ends. The CDR3 DNA is TGTGCCAGCAGTTCGCCCTCTCTTGAGGGCCAGTACTTC. Its protein product is CASSSPSLEGQYF.

This clonotype was seen many times. The J gene is TRBJ2-1, the V gene TRBV19; no clear D. CDR3 size: 13 residues. Germline V gives CDR1 LNHDA, CDR2 SQIVND (reference sequence). The V end was cut by 5 bases, the J end by 6 bases, with 11 bases between. The CDR3, as DNA: TGTGCCAGTAGTCTCCGCCAGTCCAATGAGCAGTTCTTC. Translated: CASSLRQSNEQFF. The full variable domain, completed using reference TRBV19 and TRBJ2-1, is DGGITQSPKYLFRKEGQNVTLSCEQNLNHDAMYWYRQDPGQGLRLIYYSQIVNDFQKGDIAEGYSVSREKKESFPLTVTSAQKNPTAFYLCASSLRQSNEQFFGPGTRLTVL.

This clonotype has a count of ten or more. The chain couples TRBV5-1 to TRBJ2-2; TRBD2 matches at 8 bases. The CDR3 is 17 amino acids. The V and J ends lost 4 bases and 2 bases, in that order; junction bases with no gene match: 10. From germline, CDR1 is SGHRS and CDR2 YFSETQ. CDR3 amino acids: CASSGDRSGVNTGELFF. CDR3 sequence (DNA): TGCGCCAGCAGCGGGGATCGTAGCGGGGTTAACACCGGGGAGCTGTTTTTT.

This clonotype has ten or more counts. The chain recombines TRBV12-5 with TRBJ2-7, with unresolved D. This CDR3 has 15 amino acids. V was pared by 2 bases and J by 0 bases, with 11 bases between. Germline V gives CDR1 LGHNT, CDR2 FRNRAP. DNA for the CDR3: TGTGCTAGTGGTTTGTTGGCGGATTACTCCTACGAGCAGTACTTC. Encoded protein: CASGLLADYSYEQYF.

This clonotype was seen repeatedly, ten times or more. CDR3 sequence reads: CSARDRGTEAFF. CDR3 DNA sequence: TGCAGTGCTAGGGACAGGGGGACTGAAGCTTTCTTT. This chain uses TRBV20-1 with TRBJ1-1; TRBD1 aligns across 10 bases. This CDR3 contains 12 residues. Germline assignment: CDR1 DFQATT and CDR2 SNEGSKA (reference sequence). V was clipped by 3 bases and J by 5 bases; unmatched bases: 0.

Only a few counts were recorded for this clonotype. The chain links TRBV7-6 to TRBJ1-2; D not certain. The CDR3 is 14 residues long. The germline gives CDR1 SGHVS, CDR2 FNYEAQ. V lost 2 bases and J 8 bases, leaving 15 bases between the germline ends. Here the CDR3 reads CASSLNPPTGGYTF. The CDR3 nucleotides read TGTGCCAGCAGCTTAAACCCTCCGACGGGAGGCTACACCTTC.

The sample holds many counts of this clonotype. V gene TRBV20-1 combines with J gene TRBJ2-1; 13 bases match TRBD2. The germline CDR1 and CDR2 sequences are DFQATT and SNEGSKA (reference sequence). CDR3 size: 16 residues. Losses at the gene ends were 5 bases for V and 5 bases for J; bases not matched to a gene: 9. CDR3 bases: TGCAGTGCTCCGGGTAGGGGACTAGCGGGAAACAATGAGCAGTTCTTC. This translates into CSAPGRGLAGNNEQFF.